A selection of T cell receptor beta chains follows, all from one sample in a study of T cells after posttransplantation cyclophosphamide. Sequencing used immunoSEQ multiplex PCR; TCRdb keeps in-frame clones, though not all of them. There are some 35,000 clones in the sample, none observed a single time. The sequenced sample consisted of PBMCs. The source is a man aged 30 to 45 in good health and a related stem cell transplant donor. CDR3s include the opening cysteine and the closing phenylalanine or tryptophan. Each record gives: V gene, clone size, D gene, J gene, CDR3 protein, CDR3 DNA. A D gene is named only where the DNA matches it firmly. Some rows have no size entry. The others give once, few or many, or a class for an expanded clone.

>TRBV2|many|.|TRBJ2-7
CASREDNQPTYEQYF
TGTGCCAGCAGGGAGGACAACCAACCGACCTACGAGCAGTACTTC
>TRBV7-8|few|.|TRBJ2-7
CASSLADRWYEQYF
TGTGCCAGCAGCTTGGCCGACAGGTGGTACGAGCAGTACTTC
>TRBV13|many|.|TRBJ2-1
CASKGAGDNEQFF
TGTGCCAGCAAAGGGGCAGGGGACAATGAGCAGTTCTTC
>TRBV2|many|.|TRBJ2-5
CASSEALPGQFGETQYF
TGTGCCAGCAGTGAAGCGCTCCCTGGACAGTTCGGAGAGACCCAGTACTTC
>TRBV6-4|many|.|TRBJ2-2
CASSPGPDGGGELFF
TGTGCCAGCAGCCCCGGACCAGACGGGGGCGGGGAGCTGTTTTTT
>TRBV9|many|TRBD1|TRBJ1-4
CASSVGGQGGEKLFF
TGTGCCAGCAGCGTAGGGGGACAGGGAGGTGAAAAACTGTTTTTT
>TRBV2|many|.|TRBJ2-7
CASSDGLATTEQYF
TGTGCCAGCAGTGACGGTCTAGCGACTACGGAGCAGTACTTC
>TRBV15|few|.|TRBJ1-1
CATSRVLTQNTEAFF
TGTGCCACCAGCAGAGTACTGACACAGAACACTGAAGCTTTCTTT
>TRBV9|few|TRBD1|TRBJ2-4
CASSATGTGGNIQYF
TGTGCCAGCAGCGCCACCGGGACAGGGGGGAACATTCAGTACTTC
>TRBV7-3|.|TRBD1|TRBJ1-2
CASSLTGTGMDGYTF
TGTGCCAGCAGCTTAACGGGGACAGGGATGGATGGCTACACTTTC
>TRBV11-2|.|TRBD2|TRBJ2-7
CASSPRTSVIPPYF
TGTGCCAGCAGCCCAAGGACTAGCGTCATTCCGCCGTACTTC
>TRBV15|.|TRBD2|TRBJ2-7
CATSRDGRGKISYEQYF
TGTGCCACCAGCAGAGATGGGCGGGGGAAGATATCCTACGAGCAGTACTTC
>TRBV13|many|TRBD2|TRBJ2-1
CASSLGALAGALSSYNEQFF
TGTGCCAGCAGCTTAGGGGCTCTAGCGGGGGCCCTGAGCTCCTACAATGAGCAGTTCTTC
>TRBV11-2|many|.|TRBJ1-1
CASSLHSLGTEAFF
TGTGCCAGCAGCTTACACAGCCTTGGCACTGAAGCTTTCTTT
>TRBV6-5|many|.|TRBJ1-6
CASSPGNNSPLHF
TGTGCCAGCAGCCCAGGGAACAATTCACCCCTCCACTTT
>TRBV11-1|many|TRBD1|TRBJ1-2
CASSRSLGQGERGYTF
TGTGCCAGCAGCCGATCCCTGGGACAGGGCGAGCGAGGCTACACCTTC
>TRBV13|.|TRBD1|TRBJ2-5
CASSWTGTGETQYF
TGTGCCAGCAGCTGGACCGGGACAGGGGAGACCCAGTACTTC
>TRBV5-4|many|.|TRBJ1-1
CASSTQGNGEAFF
TGTGCCAGCAGCACACAGGGTAACGGTGAAGCTTTCTTT
>TRBV5-1|many|TRBD1|TRBJ1-1
CASSLNRQGSEAFF
TGCGCCAGCAGCCTTAACCGACAGGGCTCTGAAGCTTTCTTT